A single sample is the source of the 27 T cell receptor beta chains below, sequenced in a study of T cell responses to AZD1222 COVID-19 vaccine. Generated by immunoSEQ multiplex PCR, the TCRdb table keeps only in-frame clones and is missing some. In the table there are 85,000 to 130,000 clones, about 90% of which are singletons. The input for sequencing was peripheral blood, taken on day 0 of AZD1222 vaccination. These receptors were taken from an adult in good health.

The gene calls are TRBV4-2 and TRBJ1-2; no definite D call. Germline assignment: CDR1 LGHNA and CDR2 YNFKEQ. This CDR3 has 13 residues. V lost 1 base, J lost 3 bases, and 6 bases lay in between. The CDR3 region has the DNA TGTGCCAGCAGCCAAGGGACGGACTATGGCTACACCTTC. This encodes CASSQGTDYGYTF.

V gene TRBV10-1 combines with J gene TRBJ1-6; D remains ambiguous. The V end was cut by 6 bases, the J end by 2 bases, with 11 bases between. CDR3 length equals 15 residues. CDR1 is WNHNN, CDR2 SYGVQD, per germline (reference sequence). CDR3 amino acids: CASRGVGTYNSPLHF. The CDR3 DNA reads TGCGCCAGCAGGGGAGTAGGAACCTATAATTCACCCCTCCACTTT.

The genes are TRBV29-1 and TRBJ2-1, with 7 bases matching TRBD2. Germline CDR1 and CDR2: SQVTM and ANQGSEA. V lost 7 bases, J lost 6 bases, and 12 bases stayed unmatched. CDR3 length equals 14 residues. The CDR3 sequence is CSAEEGRAANEQFF. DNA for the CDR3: TGCAGCGCCGAGGAGGGGAGGGCGGCCAATGAGCAGTTCTTC.

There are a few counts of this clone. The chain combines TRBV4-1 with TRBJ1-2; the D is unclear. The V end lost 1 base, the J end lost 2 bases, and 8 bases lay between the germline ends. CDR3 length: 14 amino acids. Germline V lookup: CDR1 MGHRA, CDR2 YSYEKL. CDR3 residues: CASSQVMANYGYTF. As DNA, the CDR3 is TGCGCCAGCAGCCAAGTTATGGCGAACTATGGCTACACCTTC.

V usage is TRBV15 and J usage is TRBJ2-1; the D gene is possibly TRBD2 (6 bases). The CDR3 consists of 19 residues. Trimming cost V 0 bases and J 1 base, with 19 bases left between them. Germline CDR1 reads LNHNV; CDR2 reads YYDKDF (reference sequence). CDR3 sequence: CATSRDPRDGRGSYNEQFF. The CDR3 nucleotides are TGTGCCACCAGCAGAGATCCGCGGGACGGCCGAGGTTCCTACAATGAGCAGTTCTTC.

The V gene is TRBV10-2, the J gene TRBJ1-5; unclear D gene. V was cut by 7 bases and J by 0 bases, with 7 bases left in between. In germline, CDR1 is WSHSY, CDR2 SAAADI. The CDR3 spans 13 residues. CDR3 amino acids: CASMAASNQPQHF. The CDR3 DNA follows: TGCGCCAGCATGGCCGCTAGCAATCAGCCCCAGCATTTT.

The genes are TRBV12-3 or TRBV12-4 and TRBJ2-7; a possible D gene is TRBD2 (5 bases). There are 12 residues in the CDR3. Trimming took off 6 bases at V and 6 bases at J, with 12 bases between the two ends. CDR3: CASSLVGSEQYF. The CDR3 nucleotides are TGTGCCAGCAGCTTGGTGGGGAGCGAGCAGTACTTC.

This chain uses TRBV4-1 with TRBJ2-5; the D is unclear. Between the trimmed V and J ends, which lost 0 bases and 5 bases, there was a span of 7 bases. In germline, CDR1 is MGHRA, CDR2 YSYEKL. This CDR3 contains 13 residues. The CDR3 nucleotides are TGCGCCAGCAGCCAAGAGGCTGTGGAGACCCAGTACTTC. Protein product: CASSQEAVETQYF.

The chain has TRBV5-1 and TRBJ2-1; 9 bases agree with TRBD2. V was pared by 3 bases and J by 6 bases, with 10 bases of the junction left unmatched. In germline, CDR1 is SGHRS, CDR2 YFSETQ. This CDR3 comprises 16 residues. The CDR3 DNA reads TGCGCCAGCAGCTCCATAGCGGGAGATTCCGCCAATGAGCAGTTCTTC. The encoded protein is CASSSIAGDSANEQFF.

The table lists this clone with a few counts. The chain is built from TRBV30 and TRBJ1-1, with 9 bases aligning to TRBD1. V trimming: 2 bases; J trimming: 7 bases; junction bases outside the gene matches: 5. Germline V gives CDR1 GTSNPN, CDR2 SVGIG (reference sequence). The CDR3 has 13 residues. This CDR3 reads CAWSPGQGDEAFF. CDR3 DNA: TGTGCCTGGAGTCCGGGACAGGGCGATGAAGCTTTCTTT.

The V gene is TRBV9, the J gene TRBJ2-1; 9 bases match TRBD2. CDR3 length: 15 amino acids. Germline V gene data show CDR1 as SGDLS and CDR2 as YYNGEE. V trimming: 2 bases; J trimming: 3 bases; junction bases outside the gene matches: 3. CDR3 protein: CASSVPAGGYNEQFF. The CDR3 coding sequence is TGTGCCAGCAGCGTCCCAGCGGGAGGCTACAATGAGCAGTTCTTC.

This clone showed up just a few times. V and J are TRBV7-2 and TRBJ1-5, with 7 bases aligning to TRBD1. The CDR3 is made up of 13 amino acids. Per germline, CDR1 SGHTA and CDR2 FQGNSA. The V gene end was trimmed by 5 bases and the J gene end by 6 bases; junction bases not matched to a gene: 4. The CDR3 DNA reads TGTGCCAGCAGCCCTCAGGGGGTTCAGCCCCAGCATTTT. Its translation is CASSPQGVQPQHF.

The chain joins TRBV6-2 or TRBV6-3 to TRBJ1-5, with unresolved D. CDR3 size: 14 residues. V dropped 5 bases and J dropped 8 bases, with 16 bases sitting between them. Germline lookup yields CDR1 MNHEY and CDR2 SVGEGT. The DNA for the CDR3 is TGTGCCAGCAGTCCGAAGGCGGCCGGAGAGCCCCAGCATTTT. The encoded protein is CASSPKAAGEPQHF.

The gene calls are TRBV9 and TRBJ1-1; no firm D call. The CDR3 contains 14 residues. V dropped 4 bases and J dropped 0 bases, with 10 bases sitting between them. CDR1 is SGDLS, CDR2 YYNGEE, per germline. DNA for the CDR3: TGTGCCAGCAGCCTAACAACTCTGAACACTGAAGCTTTCTTT. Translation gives CASSLTTLNTEAFF.

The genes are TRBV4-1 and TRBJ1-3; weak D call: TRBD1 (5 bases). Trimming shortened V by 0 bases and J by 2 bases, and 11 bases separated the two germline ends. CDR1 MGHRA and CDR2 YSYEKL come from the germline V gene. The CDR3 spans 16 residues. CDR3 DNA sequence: TGCGCCAGCAGCCAAGAGTTAAAGGGGCCTGGAAACACCATATATTTT. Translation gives CASSQELKGPGNTIYF.

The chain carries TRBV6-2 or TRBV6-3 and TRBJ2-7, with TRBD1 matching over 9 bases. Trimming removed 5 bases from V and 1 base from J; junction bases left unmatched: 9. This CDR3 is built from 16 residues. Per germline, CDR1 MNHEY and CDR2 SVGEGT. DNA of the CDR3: TGTGCCAGCAGTCCACCCTTCGACAGGGGGTCCTACGAGCAGTACTTC. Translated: CASSPPFDRGSYEQYF.

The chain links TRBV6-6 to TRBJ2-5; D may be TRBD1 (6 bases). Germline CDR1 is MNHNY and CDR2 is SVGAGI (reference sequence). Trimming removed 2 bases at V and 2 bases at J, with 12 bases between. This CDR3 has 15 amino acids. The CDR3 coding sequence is TGTGCCAGCAGTTACCCGACAGGAGATCAAGAGACCCAGTACTTC. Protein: CASSYPTGDQETQYF.

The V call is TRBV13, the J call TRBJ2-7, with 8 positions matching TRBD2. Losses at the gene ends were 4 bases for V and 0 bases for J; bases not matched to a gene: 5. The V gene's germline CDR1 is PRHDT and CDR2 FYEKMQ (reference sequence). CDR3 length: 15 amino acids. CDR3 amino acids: CASSSIAGSSYEQYF. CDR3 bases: TGTGCCAGCAGCTCAATAGCGGGAAGCTCCTACGAGCAGTACTTC.

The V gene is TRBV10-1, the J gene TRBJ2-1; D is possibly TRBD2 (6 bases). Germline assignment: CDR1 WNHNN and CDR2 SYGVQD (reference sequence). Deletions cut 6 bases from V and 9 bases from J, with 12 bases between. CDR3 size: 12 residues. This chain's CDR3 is CASRRDQGEQFF. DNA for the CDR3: TGCGCCAGCAGGCGGGATCAGGGTGAGCAGTTCTTC.

The DNA for the CDR3 is TGTGCCAGCTGCTTGGGGGGCGTTCTCTACGAGCAGTACTTC. Its protein is CASCLGGVLYEQYF. The chain uses TRBV28 and TRBJ2-7; D tentatively reads TRBD1 or TRBD2 (6 bases each). The CDR3 totals 14 residues. V lost 8 bases to trimming and J lost 3 bases, with 17 bases between them. Per germline, CDR1 MDHEN and CDR2 SYDVKM.

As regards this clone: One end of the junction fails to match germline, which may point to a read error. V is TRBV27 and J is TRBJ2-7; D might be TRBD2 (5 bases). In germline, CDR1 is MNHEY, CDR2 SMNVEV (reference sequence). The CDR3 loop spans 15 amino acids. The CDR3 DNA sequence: TGTGCCAGCAGTTTATCTAGTCTAGCCTCCTCCGAGCAGTACTTC. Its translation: CASSLSSLASSEQYF.

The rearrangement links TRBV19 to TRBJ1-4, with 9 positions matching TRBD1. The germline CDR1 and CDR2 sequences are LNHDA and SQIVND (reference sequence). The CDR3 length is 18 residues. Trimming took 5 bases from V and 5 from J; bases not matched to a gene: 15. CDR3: CASSLQGAPSFLNEKLFF. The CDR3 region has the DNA TGTGCCAGTAGTCTACAGGGGGCGCCGAGTTTTTTAAATGAAAAACTGTTTTTT.

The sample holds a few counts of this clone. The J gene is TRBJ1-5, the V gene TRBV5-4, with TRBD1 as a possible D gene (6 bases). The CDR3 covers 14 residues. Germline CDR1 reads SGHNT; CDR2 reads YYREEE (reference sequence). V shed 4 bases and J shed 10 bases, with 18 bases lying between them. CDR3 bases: TGTGCCAGCAGCAGGGAGGGGGAAGGTCATCCCCAGCATTTT. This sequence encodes CASSREGEGHPQHF.

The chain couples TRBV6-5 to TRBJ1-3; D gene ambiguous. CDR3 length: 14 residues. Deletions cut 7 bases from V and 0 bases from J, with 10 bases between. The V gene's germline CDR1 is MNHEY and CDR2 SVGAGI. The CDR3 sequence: CASNPDGSGNTIYF. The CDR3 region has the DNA TGTGCCAGCAACCCCGACGGCTCTGGAAACACCATATATTTT.

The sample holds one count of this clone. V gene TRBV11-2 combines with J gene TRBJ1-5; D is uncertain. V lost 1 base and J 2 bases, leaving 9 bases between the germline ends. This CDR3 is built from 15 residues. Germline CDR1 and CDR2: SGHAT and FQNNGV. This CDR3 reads CASSLGPGGNQPQHF. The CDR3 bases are TGTGCCAGCAGCTTAGGCCCAGGCGGCAATCAGCCCCAGCATTTT. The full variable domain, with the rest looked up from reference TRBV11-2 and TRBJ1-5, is EAGVAQSPRYKIIEKRQSVAFWCNPISGHATLYWYQQILGQGPKLLIQFQNNGVVDDSQLPKDRFSAERLKGVDSTLKIQPAKLEDSAVYLCASSLGPGGNQPQHFGDGTRLSIL.

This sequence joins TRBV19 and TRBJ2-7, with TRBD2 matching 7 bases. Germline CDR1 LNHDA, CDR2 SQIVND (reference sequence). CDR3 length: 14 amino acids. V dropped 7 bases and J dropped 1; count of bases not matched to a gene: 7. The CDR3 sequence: CASNSRESSYEQYF. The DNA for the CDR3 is TGTGCCAGTAACTCGCGGGAGAGTTCCTACGAGCAGTACTTC. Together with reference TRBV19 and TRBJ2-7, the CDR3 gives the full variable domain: DGGITQSPKYLFRKEGQNVTLSCEQNLNHDAMYWYRQDPGQGLRLIYYSQIVNDFQKGDIAEGYSVSREKKESFPLTVTSAQKNPTAFYLCASNSRESSYEQYFGPGTRLTVT.

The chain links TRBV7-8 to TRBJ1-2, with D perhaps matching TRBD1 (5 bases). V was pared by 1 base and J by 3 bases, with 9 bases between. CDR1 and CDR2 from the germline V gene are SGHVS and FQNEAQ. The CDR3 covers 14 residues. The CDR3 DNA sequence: TGTGCCAGCAGCTTAGGTGGCAGGGACTATGGCTACACCTTC. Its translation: CASSLGGRDYGYTF.